What follows are 5 T cell receptor beta chains derived from one specimen sequenced in a study of blood T cell repertoires in COVID-19. Profiled with immunoSEQ multiplex PCR; TCRdb holds only in-frame clones, not every one. The sample has fewer than 350,000 clones, around 90% seen once. Sequencing was done on a sample of peripheral blood. These TCRs come from a woman aged 25 to 39 with COVID-19, enrolled during active disease.

The rearrangement uses TRBV6-5 and TRBJ1-2; D is perhaps TRBD1 (5 bases). Trimming removed 2 bases from V and 5 bases from J, with 12 bases in between. The CDR3 spans 14 residues. Germline assignment: CDR1 MNHEY and CDR2 SVGAGI. The CDR3 nucleotides are TGTGCCAGCAGTTACCGCCAGGGAGGGTATGGCTACACCTTC. This translates into CASSYRQGGYGYTF.

The chain combines TRBV4-2 with TRBJ1-4, with D possibly being TRBD1 (5 bases). Trimming took 4 bases from V and 6 from J, leaving 9 bases between them. Germline assignment: CDR1 LGHNA and CDR2 YNFKEQ. This CDR3 is 13 amino acids long. This CDR3 reads CASSPKGDEKLFF. Here the CDR3 DNA reads TGTGCCAGCAGCCCCAAAGGGGATGAAAAACTGTTTTTT.

This clone came up once. The rearrangement links TRBV3-1 (or the pseudogene TRBV3-2) to TRBJ2-2; 14 positions agree with TRBD2. The CDR3 is 20 amino acids. V gave up 5 bases and J gave up 0 bases; unmatched junction bases: 11. CDR1 is LGHDT, CDR2 YNNKEL, per germline (reference sequence). For the CDR3, the DNA is TGTGCCAGCAGCGGCGGACTAGCGGGAGGACTCATTTCGAACACCGGGGAGCTGTTTTTT. It translates to CASSGGLAGGLISNTGELFF.

V usage is TRBV4-1 and J usage is TRBJ1-5, with D maybe TRBD1 (6 bases). V gave up 0 bases and J gave up 1 base, with 13 bases separating them. Germline V gene data show CDR1 as MGHRA and CDR2 as YSYEKL. CDR3 length: 17 residues. The CDR3 is CASSQEQQGASNQPQHF. The CDR3 DNA follows: TGCGCCAGCAGCCAAGAACAACAGGGAGCGAGCAATCAGCCCCAGCATTTT.

The chain carries TRBV5-1 and TRBJ2-2; 8 nucleotides line up with TRBD2. With V trimmed by 7 bases and J by 3 bases, 5 bases remained unmatched. Per germline, CDR1 SGHRS and CDR2 YFSETQ. The CDR3 totals 14 residues. This chain's CDR3 is CASGRAGDTGELFF. In nucleotides, the CDR3 is TGCGCCAGCGGACGAGCGGGAGACACCGGGGAGCTGTTTTTT. Filled out from reference TRBV5-1 and TRBJ2-2, the complete variable domain reads KAGVTQTPRYLIKTRGQQVTLSCSPISGHRSVSWYQQTPGQGLQFLFEYFSETQRNKGNFPGRFSGRQFSNSRSEMNVSTLELGDSALYLCASGRAGDTGELFFGEGSRLTVL.